The T cell receptor beta chain described here comes from a study of cytomegalovirus exposure and HLA in healthy donors. Trimming shortened V by 6 bases and J by 0 bases, and 21 bases separated the two germline ends. Per germline, CDR1 SNHLY and CDR2 FYNNEI. The CDR3 runs 19 residues. The PCR employed 60 Vbeta primers together with 13 Jbeta primers. In the source study's methods: It was a later analysis that counted roughly 79 million unique TCR beta chains, of which about 10 million were shared. Only in-frame clones appear in the TCRdb table, and some are missing; sequencing was by immunoSEQ multiplex PCR. V and J calls and clone size follow that table, whereas D and trimming were derived from the DNA. Of 200,000 or so clones listed, around 77% are singletons.

The sequenced material came from PBMCs. This TCR was recovered from a woman aged 30 to 39 in good health and CMV-seronegative. This sequence joins TRBV2 and TRBJ2-6; D remains unclear. CDR3 DNA sequence: TGTGCCAGCAGCGCCATTACCGGGTCCTTTTTCTCTGGGGCCAACGTCCTGACTTTC. Protein: CASSAITGSFFSGANVLTF.